The TCR beta chain described here comes from a study of technical replicates of blood from a handful of donors. Sequencing was performed with immunoSEQ multiplex PCR; in TCRdb, only in-frame clones are kept and a portion is missing. The repertoire holds 64,000 or so clones, with around 97% as singletons. Sequencing used T cells isolated from PBMCs. This clonotype was obtained from a human donor in good health.

CDR3 amino acids: CASSLDRGGSYEQYF. The CDR3 region has the DNA TGTGCCAGCAGCTTAGACCGGGGGGGTAGCTACGAGCAGTACTTC. The chain couples TRBV7-6 to TRBJ2-7; TRBD2 matches 8 bases. V shed 1 base, J shed 3 bases, and the junction held 5 bases outside the gene matches. The CDR3 totals 15 residues. Germline V gene sequence: CDR1 SGHVS, CDR2 FNYEAQ.